One and the same sample provided the 10 T cell receptor beta chains below, sequenced in a study of blood T cells in healthy people across ages. Sample-barcoded 5' priming and a J-beta primer mix drove a second PCR of roughly 6 to 12 cycles. MiXCR, run by TCRdb on the 5' RACE reads, gives a single entry per CDR3 protein. The data hold some 1.1 million distinct CDR3 sequences, with under 40% observed a single time. The sequenced sample consisted of blood. Receptor source: a man between 18 and 29 years old in good health.

In this sample, this clonotype turned up a few times. The rearrangement joins TRBV12-5 to TRBJ2-3; TRBD2 might be the D (6 bases). V was trimmed by 3 bases and J by 4 bases, leaving 8 bases between them. The CDR3 extends over 13 amino acids. Germline V CDR1 and CDR2: LGHNT, FRNRAP. DNA for the CDR3: TGTGCTAGTGGTTTATTAGCGGCAGATACGCAGTATTTT. This gives the protein CASGLLAADTQYF.

This clonotype was observed a handful of times. The chain carries TRBV4-1 and TRBJ1-1; the D is unclear. Germline assignment: CDR1 MGHRA and CDR2 YSYEKL. The germline V and J ends were trimmed by 0 bases and 11 bases, with 19 bases remaining between them. This CDR3 region has 15 residues. Written as DNA, the CDR3 is TGCGCCAGCAGCCAAGAGAGTCCTCGGGGTTTTGCGGCTTTCTTT. This translates into CASSQESPRGFAAFF.

The CDR3 coding sequence is TGTGCCAGCAGCGTAAGCGGGCGGTCCCAAGAGACCCAGTACTTC. It translates to CASSVSGRSQETQYF. This chain connects TRBV9 to TRBJ2-5, with a possible D match to TRBD2 (6 bases). This CDR3 is built from 15 residues. V was cut by 1 base and J by 1 base, with 11 bases left in between. The germline gives CDR1 SGDLS, CDR2 YYNGEE.

This clonotype has ten or more counts. A read error may account for a junction end that differs from germline. V is TRBV7-7 and J is TRBJ2-3; no reliable D call. Germline CDR1 SSHAT, CDR2 FNYEAQ (reference sequence). The CDR3 extends over 16 amino acids. Here the CDR3 DNA reads TGTGCTAGCAGTCCCACCTCGACGGCTAGCACAGATACGCAGTATTTT. It translates to CASSPTSTASTDTQYF.

The chain links TRBV6-2 or TRBV6-3 to TRBJ2-7; TRBD1 matches at 8 bases. This CDR3 contains 15 residues. J was trimmed by 6 bases and V by 2 bases; bases with no gene match: 9. CDR1 MNHEY and CDR2 SVGEGT come from the germline V gene. The DNA for the CDR3 is TGTGCCAGCAGTTACGGGACAGGATTTTTGCGCGAGCAGTACTTC. The encoded protein is CASSYGTGFLREQYF.

The chain combines TRBV7-2 with TRBJ2-1, with 8 nucleotides matching TRBD1. The CDR3 extends over 18 amino acids. CDR1 SGHTA and CDR2 FQGNSA come from the germline V gene. V shed 1 base, J shed 2 bases, and the junction held 10 bases outside the gene matches. The CDR3 nucleotides read TGTGCCAGCAGCTTAGAACTTGTGACAGGGGCGGCCTACAATGAGCAGTTCTTC. Protein product: CASSLELVTGAAYNEQFF.

A few counts support this clonotype. The chain uses TRBV12-3 or TRBV12-4 and TRBJ1-1, with TRBD1 matching 10 bases. The CDR3 has 12 amino acids. J was trimmed by 10 bases and V by 6 bases; bases with no gene match: 5. CDR3 protein: CASRRGQGGAFF. The CDR3 nucleotides are TGTGCCAGCAGACGCGGACAGGGGGGAGCTTTCTTT.

CDR3 in amino acids: CASSSGGSRLEAFF. The CDR3 region has the DNA TGTGCCAGCAGTTCTGGAGGGTCAAGGTTAGAAGCTTTCTTT. The chain uses TRBV6-2 or TRBV6-3 and TRBJ1-1, with D unclear. Germline CDR1 MNHEY, CDR2 SVGEGT. The CDR3 contains 14 residues. V lost 4 bases to trimming and J lost 8 bases, with 17 bases between them.

This chain joins TRBV7-9 and TRBJ2-1, with TRBD1 as a possible D gene (6 bases). The V and J ends lost 3 bases and 7 bases respectively, with 13 bases between them. From germline, CDR1 is SEHNR and CDR2 FQNEAQ (reference sequence). CDR3 size: 14 residues. The CDR3 loop is CASSLITGSNEQFF. The CDR3 nucleotides read TGTGCCAGCAGCTTGATCACAGGGTCGAATGAGCAGTTCTTC.

In its sample, this clonotype was seen a few times. The V gene is TRBV5-1, the J gene TRBJ2-1; D perhaps matches TRBD1 (5 bases). CDR1 SGHRS and CDR2 YFSETQ come from the germline V gene. The V end was cut by 6 bases, the J end by 5 bases, with 18 bases between. The CDR3 loop spans 15 amino acids. The CDR3 DNA is TGCGCCAGCACCGCCGGCGGTCAGGGTCACAATGAGCAGTTCTTC. Its protein is CASTAGGQGHNEQFF.